Following are 8 T cell receptor beta chains from one sample sequenced in a study of OX40 agonist ivuxolimab in advanced cancers. Method: immunoSEQ multiplex PCR; TCRdb's copy keeps in-frame clones and lacks some. The sample has around 64,000 clones, approximately 88% seen once. Sample: CD4+ or CD8+ T cells sorted from blood, taken in a trial of the OX40 agonist ivuxolimab. The receptors shown here come from an adult with an advanced solid tumor such as melanoma, head and neck, liver or kidney cancer.

V gene TRBV7-2 combines with J gene TRBJ2-5; 9 bases fit TRBD2. Germline V lookup: CDR1 SGHTA, CDR2 FQGNSA. This CDR3 comprises 14 residues. V lost 5 bases to trimming and J lost 3 bases; unmatched junction nucleotides: 4. CDR3: CASSRASGEETQYF. The DNA for the CDR3 is TGTGCCAGCAGCAGAGCTAGCGGGGAAGAGACCCAGTACTTC.

The J gene is TRBJ2-7, the V gene TRBV2; 15 bases agree with TRBD2. This CDR3 has 17 amino acids. The junction had 9 bases not matched to a gene; V was cut back by 6 bases and J by 3 bases. The germline gives CDR1 SNHLY, CDR2 FYNNEI. CDR3 residues: CASRGTSGGYRYYEQYF. The DNA for the CDR3 is TGTGCCAGCAGAGGGACTAGCGGGGGGTATCGTTACTACGAGCAGTACTTC.

This clone was counted only a few times. The chain uses TRBV27 and TRBJ1-6; D gene ambiguous. V was trimmed by 7 bases and J by 9 bases, leaving 16 bases between them. The CDR3 is 14 amino acids. Looked up from germline, CDR1 is MNHEY and CDR2 is SMNVEV (reference sequence). The CDR3 protein is CASKVNLVASPLHF. CDR3 nucleotide sequence: TGTGCCAGCAAGGTGAACCTCGTGGCTTCACCCCTCCACTTT.

V usage is TRBV4-2 and J usage is TRBJ2-2; perhaps TRBD1 as D (5 bases). This CDR3 comprises 15 residues. The V end was cut by 6 bases, the J end by 4 bases, with 15 bases between. CDR1 is LGHNA and CDR2 is YNFKEQ in the germline V gene. The CDR3 is CASSLDKSSTGELFF. DNA of the CDR3: TGTGCCAGCAGTCTGGACAAAAGCAGCACCGGGGAGCTGTTTTTT.

This clone was recorded at least ten times. The CDR3 is CASSQEWGLLAGGSYEQYF. For the CDR3, the DNA is TGCGCCAGCAGCCAAGAATGGGGGTTGTTGGCGGGGGGCTCCTACGAGCAGTACTTC. V gene TRBV4-3 combines with J gene TRBJ2-7, with 8 bases matching TRBD2. Unmatched junction bases numbered 13, after V lost 0 bases and J lost 0 bases. The length of the CDR3 is 19 residues. Looked up from germline, CDR1 is LGHNA and CDR2 is YSLEER.

The V call is TRBV19, the J call TRBJ1-2, with D perhaps TRBD1 (5 bases). This CDR3 comprises 15 residues. With 3 bases removed from V and 3 bases from J, the gap between germline ends came to 14 bases. Germline V gene data show CDR1 as LNHDA and CDR2 as SQIVND (reference sequence). The CDR3 reads CASSMWRQNYYGYTF. The CDR3 DNA is TGTGCCAGTAGTATGTGGAGACAGAACTACTATGGCTACACCTTC. The full variable domain, in which reference TRBV19 and TRBJ1-2 provide the parts outside the CDR3, is DGGITQSPKYLFRKEGQNVTLSCEQNLNHDAMYWYRQDPGQGLRLIYYSQIVNDFQKGDIAEGYSVSREKKESFPLTVTSAQKNPTAFYLCASSMWRQNYYGYTFGSGTRLTVV.

V usage is TRBV5-4 and J usage is TRBJ1-2, with TRBD1 identical over 7 bases. The CDR3 extends over 14 amino acids. V was pared by 0 bases and J by 8 bases, with 7 bases of the junction left unmatched. Germline CDR1 and CDR2: SGHNT and YYREEE (reference sequence). The CDR3 loop reads CASSLGRGVDGYTF. Written as DNA, the CDR3 is TGTGCCAGCAGCTTGGGCAGGGGGGTTGACGGCTACACCTTC.

The V gene is TRBV4-1, the J gene TRBJ2-4; 11 bases map to TRBD1. With 5 bases clipped from V and 0 bases from J, the junction kept 9 bases outside the gene matches. Germline V CDR1 and CDR2: MGHRA, YSYEKL. CDR3 size: 18 residues. The CDR3 DNA follows: TGCGCCAGCAGCTCCGGGACAGGGGGAGTACTAGCCAAAAACATTCAGTACTTC. It specifies CASSSGTGGVLAKNIQYF.